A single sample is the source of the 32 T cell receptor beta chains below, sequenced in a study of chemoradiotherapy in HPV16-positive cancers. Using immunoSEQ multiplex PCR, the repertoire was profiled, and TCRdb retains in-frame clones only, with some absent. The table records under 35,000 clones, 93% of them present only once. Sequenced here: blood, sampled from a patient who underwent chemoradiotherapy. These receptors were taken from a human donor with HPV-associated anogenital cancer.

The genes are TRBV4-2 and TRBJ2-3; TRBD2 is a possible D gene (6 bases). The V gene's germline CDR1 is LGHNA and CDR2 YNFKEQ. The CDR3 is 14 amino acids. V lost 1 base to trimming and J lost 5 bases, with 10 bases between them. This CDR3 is CASSQVAGRDTQYF. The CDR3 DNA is TGTGCCAGCAGCCAAGTCGCCGGGAGAGATACGCAGTATTTT.

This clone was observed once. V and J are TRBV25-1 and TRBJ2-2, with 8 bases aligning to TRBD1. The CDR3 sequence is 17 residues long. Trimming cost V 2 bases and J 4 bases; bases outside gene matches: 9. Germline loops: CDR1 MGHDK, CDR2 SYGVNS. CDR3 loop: CASSERIRQGSTGELFF. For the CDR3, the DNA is TGTGCCAGCAGTGAACGCATAAGACAGGGGAGCACCGGGGAGCTGTTTTTT.

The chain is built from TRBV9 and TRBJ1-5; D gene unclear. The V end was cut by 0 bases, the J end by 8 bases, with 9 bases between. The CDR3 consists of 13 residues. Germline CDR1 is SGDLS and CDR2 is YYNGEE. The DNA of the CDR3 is TGTGCCAGCAGCGTAGGGCAAGTAGAGCCCCAGCATTTT. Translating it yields CASSVGQVEPQHF. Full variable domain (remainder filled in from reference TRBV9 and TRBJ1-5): DSGVTQTPKHLITATGQRVTLRCSPRSGDLSVYWYQQSLDQGLQFLIQYYNGEERAKGNILERFSAQQFPDLHSELNLSSLELGDSALYFCASSVGQVEPQHFGDGTRLSIL.

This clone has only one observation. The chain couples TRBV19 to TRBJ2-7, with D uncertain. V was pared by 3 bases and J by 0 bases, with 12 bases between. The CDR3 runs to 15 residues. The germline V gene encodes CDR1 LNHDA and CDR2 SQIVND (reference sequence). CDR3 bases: TGTGCCAGTAGTATCGCACAGTCCACCTCCTACGAGCAGTACTTC. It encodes CASSIAQSTSYEQYF.

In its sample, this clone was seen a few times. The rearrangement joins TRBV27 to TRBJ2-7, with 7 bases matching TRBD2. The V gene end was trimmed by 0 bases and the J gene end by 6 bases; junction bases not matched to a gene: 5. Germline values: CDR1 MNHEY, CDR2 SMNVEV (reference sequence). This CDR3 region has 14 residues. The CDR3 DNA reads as TGTGCCAGCAGTTTATCGGGAGGGTTGCGCGAGCAGTACTTC. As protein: CASSLSGGLREQYF.

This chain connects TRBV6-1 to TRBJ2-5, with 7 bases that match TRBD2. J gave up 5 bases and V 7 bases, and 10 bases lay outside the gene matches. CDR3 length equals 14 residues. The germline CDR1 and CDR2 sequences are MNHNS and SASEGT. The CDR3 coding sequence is TGTGCCAGCACTCATAGCGGGCGAGGGGAGACCCAGTACTTC. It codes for CASTHSGRGETQYF.

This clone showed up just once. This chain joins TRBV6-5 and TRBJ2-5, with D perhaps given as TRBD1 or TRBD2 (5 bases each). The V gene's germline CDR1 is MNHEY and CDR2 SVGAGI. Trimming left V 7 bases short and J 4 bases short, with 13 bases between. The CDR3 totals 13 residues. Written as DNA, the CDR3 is TGTGCCAGCATAGGGACGGTGGGAGAGACCCAGTACTTC. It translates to CASIGTVGETQYF.

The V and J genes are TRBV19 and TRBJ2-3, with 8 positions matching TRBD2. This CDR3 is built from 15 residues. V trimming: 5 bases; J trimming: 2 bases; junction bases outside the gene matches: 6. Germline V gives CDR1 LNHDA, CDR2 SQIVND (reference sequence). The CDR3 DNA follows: TGTGCCAGTAGTTCAGCGGGAGTCCTCACAGATACGCAGTATTTT. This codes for CASSSAGVLTDTQYF.

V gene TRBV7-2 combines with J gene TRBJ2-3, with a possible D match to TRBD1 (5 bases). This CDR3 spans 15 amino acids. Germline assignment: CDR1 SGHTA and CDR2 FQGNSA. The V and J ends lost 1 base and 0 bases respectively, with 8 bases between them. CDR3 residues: CASSLGTPSTDTQYF. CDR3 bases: TGTGCCAGCAGCTTAGGGACACCTAGCACAGATACGCAGTATTTT.

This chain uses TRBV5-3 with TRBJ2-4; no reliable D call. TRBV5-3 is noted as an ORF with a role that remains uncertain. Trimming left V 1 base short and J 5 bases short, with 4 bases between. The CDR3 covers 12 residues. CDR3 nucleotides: TGTGCCAGAAGCTTGTGGGAAAACATTCAGTACTTC. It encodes CARSLWENIQYF.

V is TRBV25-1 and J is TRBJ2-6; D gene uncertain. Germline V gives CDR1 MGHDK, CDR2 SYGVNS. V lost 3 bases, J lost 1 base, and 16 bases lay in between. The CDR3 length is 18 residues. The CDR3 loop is CASSDVTASLSGANVLTF. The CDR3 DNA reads TGTGCCAGCAGTGATGTTACAGCAAGTCTATCTGGGGCCAACGTCCTGACTTTC.

The CDR3, as DNA: TGTGCCAGCTCACGGGACGGCACTAATGAAAAACTGTTTTTT. Residues: CASSRDGTNEKLFF. V is TRBV18 and J is TRBJ1-4; D perhaps matches TRBD1 (5 bases). Germline V gene data show CDR1 as KGHSH and CDR2 as LQKENI. V lost 4 bases and J lost 2, with 8 bases in between. CDR3 length equals 14 residues.

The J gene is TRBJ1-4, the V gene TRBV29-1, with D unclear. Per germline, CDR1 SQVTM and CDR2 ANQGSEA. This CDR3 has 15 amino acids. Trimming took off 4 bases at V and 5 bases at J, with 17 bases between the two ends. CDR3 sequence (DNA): TGCAGCGTTGGGTATCGGACGCCGGCGAATGAAAAACTGTTTTTT. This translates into CSVGYRTPANEKLFF.

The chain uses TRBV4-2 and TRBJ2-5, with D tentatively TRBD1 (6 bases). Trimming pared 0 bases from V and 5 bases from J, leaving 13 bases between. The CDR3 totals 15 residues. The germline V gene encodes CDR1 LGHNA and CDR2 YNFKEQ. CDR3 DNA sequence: TGTGCCAGCAGCCAAGATCGCAGGGGTGGGGAGACCCAGTACTTC. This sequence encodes CASSQDRRGGETQYF.

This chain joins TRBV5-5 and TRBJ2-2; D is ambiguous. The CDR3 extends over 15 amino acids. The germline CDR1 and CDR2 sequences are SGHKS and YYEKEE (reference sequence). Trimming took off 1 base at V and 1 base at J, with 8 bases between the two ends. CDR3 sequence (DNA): TGTGCCAGCAGCTTGTTTGTCCTGAACACCGGGGAGCTGTTTTTT. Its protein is CASSLFVLNTGELFF.

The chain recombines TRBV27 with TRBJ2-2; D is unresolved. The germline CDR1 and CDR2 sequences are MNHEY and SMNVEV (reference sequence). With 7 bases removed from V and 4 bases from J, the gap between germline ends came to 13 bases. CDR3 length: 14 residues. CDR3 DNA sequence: TGTGCCAGCACCGGAAGGCGCCCCACCGGGGAGCTGTTTTTT. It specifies CASTGRRPTGELFF.

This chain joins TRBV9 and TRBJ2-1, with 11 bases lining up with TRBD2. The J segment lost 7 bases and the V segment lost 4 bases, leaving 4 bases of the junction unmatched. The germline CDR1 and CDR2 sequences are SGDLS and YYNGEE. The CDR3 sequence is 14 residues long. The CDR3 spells CASSLAGGQNEQFF. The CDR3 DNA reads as TGTGCCAGCAGCTTAGCGGGGGGGCAGAATGAGCAGTTCTTC.

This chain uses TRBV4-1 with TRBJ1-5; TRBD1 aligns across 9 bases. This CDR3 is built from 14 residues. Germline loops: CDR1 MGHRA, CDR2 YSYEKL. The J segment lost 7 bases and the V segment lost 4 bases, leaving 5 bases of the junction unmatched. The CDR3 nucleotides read TGCGCCAGCAGCCGACAGGGGGAACTGCAGCCCCAGCATTTT. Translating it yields CASSRQGELQPQHF.

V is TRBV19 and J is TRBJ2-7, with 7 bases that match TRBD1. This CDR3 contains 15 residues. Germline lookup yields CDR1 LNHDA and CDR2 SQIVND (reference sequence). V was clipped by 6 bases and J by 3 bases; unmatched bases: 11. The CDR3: CASSPTGRLLYEQYF. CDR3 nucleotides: TGTGCCAGTAGCCCGACAGGGCGACTACTCTACGAGCAGTACTTC.

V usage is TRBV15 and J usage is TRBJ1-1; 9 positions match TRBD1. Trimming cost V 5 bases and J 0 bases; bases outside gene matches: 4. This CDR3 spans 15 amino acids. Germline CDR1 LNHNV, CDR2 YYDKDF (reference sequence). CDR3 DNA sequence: TGTGCCACCAGCGGAACAGGGGGCCTGAACACTGAAGCTTTCTTT. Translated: CATSGTGGLNTEAFF. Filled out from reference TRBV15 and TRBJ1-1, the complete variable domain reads DAMVIQNPRYQVTQFGKPVTLSCSQTLNHNVMYWYQQKSSQAPKLLFHYYDKDFNNEADTPDNFQSRRPNTSFCFLDIRSPGLGDTAMYLCATSGTGGLNTEAFFGQGTRLTVV.

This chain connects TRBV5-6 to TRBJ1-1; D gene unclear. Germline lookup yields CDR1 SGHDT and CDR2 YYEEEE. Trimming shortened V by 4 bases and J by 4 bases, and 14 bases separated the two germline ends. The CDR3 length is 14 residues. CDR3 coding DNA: TGTGCCAGCAGCCCCCCGCGACGGGTCACTGAAGCTTTCTTT. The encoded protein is CASSPPRRVTEAFF.

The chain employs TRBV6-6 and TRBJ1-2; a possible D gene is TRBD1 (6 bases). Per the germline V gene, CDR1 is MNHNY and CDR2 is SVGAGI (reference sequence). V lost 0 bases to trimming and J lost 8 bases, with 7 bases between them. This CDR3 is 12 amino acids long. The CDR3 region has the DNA TGTGCCAGCAGTTACTCTAGGGGGGGCTACACCTTC. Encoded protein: CASSYSRGGYTF.

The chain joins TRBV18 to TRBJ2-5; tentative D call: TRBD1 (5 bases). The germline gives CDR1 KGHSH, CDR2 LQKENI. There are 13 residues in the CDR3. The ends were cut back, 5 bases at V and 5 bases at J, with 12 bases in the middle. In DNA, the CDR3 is TGTGCCAGCTCAATCAATAAGGGGGAGACCCAGTACTTC. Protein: CASSINKGETQYF. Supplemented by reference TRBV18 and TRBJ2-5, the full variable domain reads NAGVMQNPRHLVRRRGQEARLRCSPMKGHSHVYWYRQLPEEGLKFMVYLQKENIIDESGMPKERFSAEFPKEGPSILRIQQVVRGDSAAYFCASSINKGETQYFGPGTRLLVL.

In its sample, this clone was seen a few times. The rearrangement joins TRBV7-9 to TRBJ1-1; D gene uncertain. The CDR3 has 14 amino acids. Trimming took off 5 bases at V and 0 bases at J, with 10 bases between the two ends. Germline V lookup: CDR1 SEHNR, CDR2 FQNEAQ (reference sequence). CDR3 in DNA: TGTGCCAGCAGCAAGGGCGGGGTGAACACTGAAGCTTTCTTT. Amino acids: CASSKGGVNTEAFF.

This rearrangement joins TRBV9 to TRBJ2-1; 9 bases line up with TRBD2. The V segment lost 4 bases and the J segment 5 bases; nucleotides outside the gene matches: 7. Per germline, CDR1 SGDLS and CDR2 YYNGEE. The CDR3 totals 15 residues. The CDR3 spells CASSLDTSGHNEQFF. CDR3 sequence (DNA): TGTGCCAGCAGCTTAGATACTAGCGGGCACAATGAGCAGTTCTTC.

The CDR3 DNA follows: TGTGCCAGCACCCTTACCTGGAACACTGAAGCTTTCTTT. Translated, it gives CASTLTWNTEAFF. The chain recombines TRBV2 with TRBJ1-1; no clear D. Per the germline V gene, CDR1 is SNHLY and CDR2 is FYNNEI. This CDR3 is 13 amino acids long. The ends were cut back, 7 bases at V and 1 base at J, with 10 bases in the middle.

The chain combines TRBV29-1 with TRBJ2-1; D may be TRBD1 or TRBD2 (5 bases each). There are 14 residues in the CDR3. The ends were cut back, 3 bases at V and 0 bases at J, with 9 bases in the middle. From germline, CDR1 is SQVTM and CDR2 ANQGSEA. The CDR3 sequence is CSVEWGSSYNEQFF. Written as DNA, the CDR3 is TGCAGCGTTGAGTGGGGGAGCTCCTACAATGAGCAGTTCTTC.

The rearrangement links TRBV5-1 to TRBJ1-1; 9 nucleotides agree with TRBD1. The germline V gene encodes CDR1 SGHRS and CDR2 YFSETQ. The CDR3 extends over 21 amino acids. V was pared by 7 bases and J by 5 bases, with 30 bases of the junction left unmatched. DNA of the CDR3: TGCGCCAGCCGGCCCAAACGCGTTAATATTAACAGGGGGCGAAGAGAAACTGAAGCTTTCTTT. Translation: CASRPKRVNINRGRRETEAFF.

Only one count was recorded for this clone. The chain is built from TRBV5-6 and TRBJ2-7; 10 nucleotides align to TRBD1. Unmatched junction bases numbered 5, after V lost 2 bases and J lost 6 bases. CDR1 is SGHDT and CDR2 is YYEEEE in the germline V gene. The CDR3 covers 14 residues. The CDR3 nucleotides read TGTGCCAGCAGCTTTGGACAGGGGGTCGGCGAGCAGTACTTC. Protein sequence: CASSFGQGVGEQYF. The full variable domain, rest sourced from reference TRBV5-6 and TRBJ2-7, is DAGVTQSPTHLIKTRGQQVTLRCSPKSGHDTVSWYQQALGQGPQFIFQYYEEEERQRGNFPDRFSGHQFPNYSSELNVNALLLGDSALYLCASSFGQGVGEQYFGPGTRLTVT.

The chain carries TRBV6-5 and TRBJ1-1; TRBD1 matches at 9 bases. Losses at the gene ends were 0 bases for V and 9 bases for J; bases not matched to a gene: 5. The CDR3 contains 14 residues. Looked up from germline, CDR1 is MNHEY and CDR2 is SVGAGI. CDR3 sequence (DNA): TGTGCCAGCAGTTACTCCGGGACAGGGATTCAAGCTTTCTTT. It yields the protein CASSYSGTGIQAFF.

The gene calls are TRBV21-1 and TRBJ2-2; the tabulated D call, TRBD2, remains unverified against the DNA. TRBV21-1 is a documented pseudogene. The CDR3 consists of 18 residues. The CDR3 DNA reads TGTGCCAGCACCGCGCGCCCGGGCGGGGAGTCGAACACCGGGGAGCTGTTTTTT. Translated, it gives CASTARPGGESNTGELFF.

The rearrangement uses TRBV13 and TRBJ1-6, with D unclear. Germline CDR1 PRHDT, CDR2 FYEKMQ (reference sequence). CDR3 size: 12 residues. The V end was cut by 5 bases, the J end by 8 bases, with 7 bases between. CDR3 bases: TGTGCCAGCAGCCTCCTAGATTCACCCCTCCACTTT. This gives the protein CASSLLDSPLHF.